The source of this TCR beta chain is a study of T cells in Graves' hyperthyroidism and ophthalmopathy (dated by TCRdb to between 2018 and 2021). General notes on the study: Peripheral blood samples were taken at the time of initial diagnosis, prior to any treatment. TCR V-J signatures able to tell the groups apart were searched for in a discovery cohort of 100 patients, of whom about 40 had Graves' ophthalmopathy and 57 had stable Graves' hyperthyroidism. Whether ophthalmopathy could be predicted prospectively was tested in an independent validation cohort made up of about 18 hyperthyroidism patients plus 17 patients who later progressed to ophthalmopathy. The roughly 100 discovery patients were divided at random into training and test sets in a 7:3 ratio. The study also compared thyroid tissue and blood T-cell repertoires from roughly 6 Graves' hyperthyroidism patients. After sampling, hyperthyroidism patients received methimazole starting at 30 mg daily, and ophthalmopathy patients received high-dose intravenous methylprednisolone. The paper describes TCR Vbeta CDR3 sequencing of roughly 130 peripheral blood samples, made up of 43 ophthalmopathy patients, approximately 73 hyperthyroidism patients and roughly 17 progressor patients. Study-wide conclusions, independent of this receptor: In validation, the model predicted progression to ophthalmopathy a median of around six months before onset, with about 70% sensitivity and roughly 73% specificity. A 13 V-J signature model separated ophthalmopathy from stable hyperthyroidism, with around 88% sensitivity and roughly 82% specificity in cross-validation and 80%/75% in testing. No statistical method was used to fix the sample size in advance, and group allocation was not hidden from the investigators. Most expanded thyroid clonotypes (frequency above 0.001) were also detected in blood, suggesting blood repertoires may reflect thyroid immune responses.

The TCR beta CDR3 regions were amplified from the RNA transcripts. For the first round of RT-PCR on the TCR CDR3, the HTBI primer set was used together with the Qiagen OneStep RT-PCR kit. Libraries were constructed in a second round of multiplex PCR, after which size selection and purification were carried out. Sequencing of the libraries was done on an Illumina HiSeq2000 using paired-end 100 bp reads. Per the original workflow: Raw data were processed with SOAPnuke, discarding reads with adapters, uncalled bases, mean Phred below 15, or no exact constant-primer or identifier match. COPE v1.2.5 was used to merge the high-quality paired reads, and each unique nucleotide sequence was defined as a clonotype. Clonotypes were aligned to IMGT TRBV, TRBD and TRBJ reference segments using MiTCR v1.1. The analysis included only V-J combinations with a frequency above 0.0001, which together covered around 99% of the repertoires. A TCS score was defined as the ratio of F50 (clonal expansion) to E x V (chaos), with BLOSUM62-based TCRdist applied between CDR3 peptides within each V-J. Welch's t-statistics and random forest reduced 500 to 650 V-J features to 13, which were used in a naive Bayes classifier (R e1071). The public reads were reanalyzed by TCRdb: fastp trimming at Q25, MiXCR alignment, in-frame beta chains only. For every CDR3 protein sequence, its rows merge into one entry that carries the most common genes and DNA. The V and J calls were determined by TCRdb, not by the authors. The sample table records under 300,000 distinct CDR3 sequences; under 30% of these occur just once. The top ten clones comprise approximately 30% of the sample.

The hyperthyroidism patients were between 18 and 65 years old and newly diagnosed, with a disease duration of less than 2 months. Exclusion was applied to patients with uncontrolled infections, other autoimmune diseases, pregnancy or lactation. Diagnoses were established on the basis of clinical symptoms, serum thyroxine and TRAb, thyroid ultrasound, and orbital computed tomography. Blood from progressor patients was collected at the time of first diagnosis with hyperthyroidism, before any ophthalmopathy symptoms had appeared. PBMCs were isolated from 8 to 10 ml of fresh peripheral blood by Ficoll-Paque density gradient centrifugation. Progressor patients were first diagnosed with Graves' hyperthyroidism and then developed ophthalmopathy during follow-up. Total RNA was extracted using Trizol reagent, and RNA quality was assessed on an Agilent 2100 Bioanalyzer. The trim is 0 bases for V and 3 bases for J, with a gap of 11 bases between the germline ends. The CDR3 holds 15 amino acids from the cysteine to the phenylalanine. Only the CDR3 DNA stays, 45 bases, in frame from base 1. The germline V gene provides CDR1 SGHTA and CDR2 FQGNSA.

As regards this clonotype: Its antigen is currently not known. Base qualities are missing; no much larger clone stands one base away.

This TCR was sampled from a man in his forties with Graves' hyperthyroidism that later progressed to Graves' ophthalmopathy. The sample taken for sequencing was blood. The V and J segments used are TRBV7-2 and TRBJ2-5; the D gene identity is not certain. Read as DNA, the sequence is TGTGCCAGCAGCTTAGCGTCAGCCCTAAAAGAGACCCAGTACTTC. This is translated as CASSLASALKETQYF.